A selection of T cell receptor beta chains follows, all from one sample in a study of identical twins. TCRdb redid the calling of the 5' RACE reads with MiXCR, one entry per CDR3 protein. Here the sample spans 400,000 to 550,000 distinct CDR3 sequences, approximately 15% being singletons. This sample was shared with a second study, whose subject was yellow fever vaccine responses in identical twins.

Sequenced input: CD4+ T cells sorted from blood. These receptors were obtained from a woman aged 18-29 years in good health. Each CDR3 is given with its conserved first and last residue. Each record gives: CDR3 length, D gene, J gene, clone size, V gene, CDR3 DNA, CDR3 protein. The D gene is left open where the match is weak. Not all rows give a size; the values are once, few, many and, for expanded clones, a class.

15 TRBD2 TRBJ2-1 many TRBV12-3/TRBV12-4 TGTGCCAGCTGGAAAGGGAGCGGGAGCTACAATGAGCAGTTCTTC CASWKGSGSYNEQFF
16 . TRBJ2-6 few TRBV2 TGTGCCAGCAGTGCTGGCAAAAGCTCTGGGGCCAACGTCCTGACTTTC CASSAGKSSGANVLTF
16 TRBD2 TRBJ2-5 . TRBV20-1 TGCAGTGCTAGAGATGTGGCTAGCGGGAACCAAGAGACCCAGTACTTC CSARDVASGNQETQYF
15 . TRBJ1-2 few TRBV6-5 TGTGCCAGCAGTTACCCGGCAGGGTCCAACTATGGCTACACCTTC CASSYPAGSNYGYTF
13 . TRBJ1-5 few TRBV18 TGTGCCAGCCGGGGGGTCTTCAATCAGCCCCAGCATTTT CASRGVFNQPQHF
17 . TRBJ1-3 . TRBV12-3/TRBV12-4 TGTGCCAGCAGTCTGAGGACGGGGGCCCGGGGTGGAAACACCATATATTTT CASSLRTGARGGNTIYF
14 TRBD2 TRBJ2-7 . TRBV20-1 TGCAGTGCCCCAACGGGACTATCCCCTGGGGAGCAGTACTTC CSAPTGLSPGEQYF
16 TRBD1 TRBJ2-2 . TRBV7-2 TGTGCCAGCCAGCTGGACAGGGCGGCTCGAACCGGGGAGCTGTTTTTT CASQLDRAARTGELFF
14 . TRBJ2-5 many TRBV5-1 TGCGCCAGCAGCCCAGACAGTCTCCAAGAGACCCAGTACTTC CASSPDSLQETQYF
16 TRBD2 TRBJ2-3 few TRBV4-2 TGTGCCAGCAGCCAAGAAACAAGCGGGAGGGTCGATACGCAGTATTTT CASSQETSGRVDTQYF
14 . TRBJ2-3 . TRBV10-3 TGTGCCATCAGCCTAGGCGGGAGCACAGATACGCAGTATTTT CAISLGGSTDTQYF
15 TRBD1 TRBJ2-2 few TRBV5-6 TGTGCCAGCAGCTGGGGACAGGGCTTCACCGGGGAGCTGTTTTTT CASSWGQGFTGELFF
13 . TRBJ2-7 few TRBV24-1 TGTGCCACCAGTGCCCCTCGGACCTACGAGCAGTACTTC CATSAPRTYEQYF
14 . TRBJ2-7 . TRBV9 TGTGCCAGCAGCGTAGCGGGTTCCCCCTACGAGCAGTACTTC CASSVAGSPYEQYF
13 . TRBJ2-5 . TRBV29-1 TGCAGCGTGGCCCGAGGGGTACAAGAGACCCAGTACTTC CSVARGVQETQYF
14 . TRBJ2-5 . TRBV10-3 TGTGCCATCTCAGGCACAAATTCCAGGGAGACCCAGTACTTC CAISGTNSRETQYF
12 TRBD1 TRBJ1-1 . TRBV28 TGTGCCAGCAGTTACGCAACAGGGGGAGCTTTCTTT CASSYATGGAFF
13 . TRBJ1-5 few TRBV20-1 TGCAGTGCTAGAGTGGGGGTAGGTCAGCCCCAGCATTTT CSARVGVGQPQHF
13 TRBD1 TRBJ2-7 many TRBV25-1 TGTGCCAGCAGTGAGGACAGGTTCTACGAGCAGTACTTC CASSEDRFYEQYF
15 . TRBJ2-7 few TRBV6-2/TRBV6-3 TGTGCCAGCTATTCTAAGCGGGTCGAACCTATCGGGCAGTACTTC CASYSKRVEPIGQYF
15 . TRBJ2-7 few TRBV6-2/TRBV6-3 TGTGCCAGCAGTTCCCTATCAGGGAGCTCCTACGAGCAGTACTTC CASSSLSGSSYEQYF
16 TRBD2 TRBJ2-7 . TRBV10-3 TGTGCCATCAGATCCGGGACTAGCTCGACCTCCTACGAGCAGTACTTC CAIRSGTSSTSYEQYF
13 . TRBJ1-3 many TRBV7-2 TGTGCCAGCAGTCAGCCCCCTCGAAACACCATATATTTT CASSQPPRNTIYF
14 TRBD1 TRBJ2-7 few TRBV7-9 TGTGCCAGCAGCCCGGACAGGGGGTTCAACGAGCAGTACTTC CASSPDRGFNEQYF
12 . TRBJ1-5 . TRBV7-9 TGTGCCTCGGGGGGCGGGGGCCAGCCCCAGCATTTT CASGGGGQPQHF
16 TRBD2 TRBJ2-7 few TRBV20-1 TGCAGTGCTAGCCTTAGACTAGCGGGGTCGTCCTACGAGCAGTACTTC CSASLRLAGSSYEQYF
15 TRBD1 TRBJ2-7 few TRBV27 TGTGCCAGCAGTTTAGGGACAGGGATGACTGACGAGCAGTACTTC CASSLGTGMTDEQYF
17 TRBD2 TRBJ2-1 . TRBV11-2 TGTGCCAGCAGCTCCCTGGGTAGCGGGGGGGCCGATAATGAGCAGTTCTTC CASSSLGSGGADNEQFF
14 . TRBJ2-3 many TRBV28 TGTGCCAGCAGCGACGCAATGAGCACAGATACGCAGTATTTT CASSDAMSTDTQYF
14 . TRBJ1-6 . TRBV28 TGTGCCAGCAGTTTACCCCCGGATTATTCACCCCTCCACTTT CASSLPPDYSPLHF
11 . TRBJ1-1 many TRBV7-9 TGTGCCAGCAGCCCTTATACTGAAGCTTTCTTT CASSPYTEAFF
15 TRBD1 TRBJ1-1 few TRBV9 TGTGCCAGCAGCACTGGGACAGGACTTAGCGCTGAAGCTTTCTTT CASSTGTGLSAEAFF
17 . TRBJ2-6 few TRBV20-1 TGCAGTGCTAGAGTGGGCAGTCCAGACTCTGGGGCCAACGTCCTGACTTTC CSARVGSPDSGANVLTF